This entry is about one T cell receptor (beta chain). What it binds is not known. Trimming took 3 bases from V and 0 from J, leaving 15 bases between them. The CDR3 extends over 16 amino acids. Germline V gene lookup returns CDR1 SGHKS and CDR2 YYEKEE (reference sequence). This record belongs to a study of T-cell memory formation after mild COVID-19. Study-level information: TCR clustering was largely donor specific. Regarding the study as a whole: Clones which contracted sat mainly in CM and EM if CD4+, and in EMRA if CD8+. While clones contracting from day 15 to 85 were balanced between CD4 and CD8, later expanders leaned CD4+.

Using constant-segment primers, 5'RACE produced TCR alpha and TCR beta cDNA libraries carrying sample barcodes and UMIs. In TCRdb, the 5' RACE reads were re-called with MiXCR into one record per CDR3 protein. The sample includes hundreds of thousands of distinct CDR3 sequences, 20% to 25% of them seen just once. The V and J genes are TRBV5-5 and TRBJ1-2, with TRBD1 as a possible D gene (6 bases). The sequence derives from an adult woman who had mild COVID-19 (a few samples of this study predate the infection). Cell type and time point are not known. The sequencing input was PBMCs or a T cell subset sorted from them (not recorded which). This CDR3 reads CASSSVAGAANYGYTF. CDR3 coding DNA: TGTGCCAGCAGCTCCGTGGCAGGGGCTGCTAACTATGGCTACACCTTC.